The count of the clone carrying this T cell receptor (beta chain) is one. Germline loops: CDR1 SNHLY, CDR2 FYNNEI. The V end was cut by 5 bases, the J end by 1 base, with 11 bases between. This CDR3 spans 14 amino acids. Sequencing of TCR beta, carried out with a high-throughput approach, was applied to CD8+ and CD4+ T cells from the blood. The data belong to a study of CD8 T cells in Susac syndrome. With random hexamers, 0.5 to 1 ug RNA was reverse transcribed. Across 54 Vbeta and 13 Jbeta, TCR beta CDR3 was amplified with immunoSEQ multiplex PCR. TCRdb re-called the immunoSEQ multiplex PCR reads with MiXCR, one entry per CDR3 protein. The data hold about 64,000 distinct CDR3 sequences, with approximately 94% observed a single time.

The sequenced sample consisted of CD8+ T cells from PBMCs. The rearrangement uses TRBV2 and TRBJ1-1; D not resolved. This TCR was sampled from a human donor with multiple sclerosis. CDR3 in amino acids: CASSIGNTNTEAFF. CDR3 bases: TGTGCCAGCAGTATCGGCAACACGAACACTGAAGCTTTCTTT.